The clone carrying this T cell receptor (beta chain) was counted a few times. These data are taken from a study of control samples from healthy donors and cancer patients. This CDR3 is 18 amino acids long. Trimming cost V 7 bases and J 1 base, with 20 bases left between them. Germline V gives CDR1 MDHEN, CDR2 SYDVKM. Some clones are missing from TCRdb's copy, which holds only in-frame ones; the method was immunoSEQ multiplex PCR. The sample includes roughly 63,000 clones, 90% seen only once; the top ten take 5.5% to 7%. Sequenced: PBMCs. The sequence came from a man in his fifties or sixties with colorectal cancer. The chain combines TRBV28 with TRBJ1-6; D not certain. CDR3 coding DNA: TGTGCCAGCACCTTCCGGTTAGGGAAGGGTTCCTATAATTCACCCCTCCACTTT. Translation: CASTFRLGKGSYNSPLHF.